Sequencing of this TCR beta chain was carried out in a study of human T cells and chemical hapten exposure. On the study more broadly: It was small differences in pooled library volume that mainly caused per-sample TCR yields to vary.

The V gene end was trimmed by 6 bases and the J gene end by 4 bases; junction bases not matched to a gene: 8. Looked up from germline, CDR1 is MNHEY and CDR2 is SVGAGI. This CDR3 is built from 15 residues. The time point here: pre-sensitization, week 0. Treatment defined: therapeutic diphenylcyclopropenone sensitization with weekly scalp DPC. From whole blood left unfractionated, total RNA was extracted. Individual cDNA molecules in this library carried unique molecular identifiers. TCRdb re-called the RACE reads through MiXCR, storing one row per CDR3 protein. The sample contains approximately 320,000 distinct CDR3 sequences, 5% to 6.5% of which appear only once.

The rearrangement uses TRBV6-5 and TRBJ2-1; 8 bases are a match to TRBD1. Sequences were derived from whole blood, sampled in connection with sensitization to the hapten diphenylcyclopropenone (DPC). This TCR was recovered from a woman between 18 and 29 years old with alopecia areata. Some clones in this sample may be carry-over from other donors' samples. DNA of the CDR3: TGTGCCAGCAGCCTCAGGGGGCAGTCGTACAATGAGCAGTTCTTC. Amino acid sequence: CASSLRGQSYNEQFF.